This T cell receptor (beta chain) was profiled in a study of T cell responses to AZD1222 COVID-19 vaccine. Broader study findings: Distributed over spike, vaccine-associated CD4 TCRs predominated at 160-218 and 743-854. Only after the peak T cell response were repertoires sampled. There were mostly white British donors and more females than males, and clonal diversity was possibly underestimated.

Generated by immunoSEQ multiplex PCR, the TCRdb table keeps only in-frame clones and is missing some. The table lists over 85,000 clones, 70% to 85% of them singletons. Comment on this clone: Its target is not known.

The CDR3 sequence is 13 residues long. V lost 6 bases, J lost 7 bases, and 16 bases lay in between. CDR1 and CDR2 from the germline V gene are MNHNY and SVGAGI (reference sequence). Here the sequenced sample was peripheral blood, taken 28 days after the second AZD1222 dose. The genes are TRBV6-6 and TRBJ2-7, with no clear D. The clonotype was recovered from an adult who received the AZD1222 COVID-19 vaccine. The CDR3 nucleotides read TGTGCCAGCAGCCAACTCGTAAGGGATGAGCAGTACTTC. Translation: CASSQLVRDEQYF.